This entry concerns a single T cell receptor beta chain. Antigen specificity is unknown. TCRdb reprocessed the 5' RACE reads with MiXCR, giving one entry per CDR3 protein. The sample shows 250,000 or so distinct CDR3 sequences, roughly a quarter of them seen only once. The data were taken from a study of CD8 T cells in ankylosing spondylitis. Findings of the study overall: Both synovial fluid and blood in reactive arthritis had previously been reported to carry some motif variants.

The CDR3 is 17 amino acids. CDR1 MNHNS and CDR2 SASEGT come from the germline V gene. V was clipped by 6 bases and J by 3 bases; unmatched bases: 14. V is TRBV6-1 and J is TRBJ2-3; 8 bases are a match to TRBD1. Sequenced input: blood, either unsorted or a sorted T cell fraction (not recorded which). This TCR was sampled from a male donor with ankylosing spondylitis or in good health (not recorded which). CDR3 protein: CASSRLLTGEITDTQYF. DNA of the CDR3: TGTGCCAGCAGCCGCCTCCTGACAGGGGAAATAACAGATACGCAGTATTTT.